This passage covers 5 T cell receptor beta chains from one sample sequenced in a study of T cells after yellow fever vaccination. TCRdb itself ran the 5' RACE reads through MiXCR, one entry per CDR3 protein. The sample records 200,000 to 300,000 distinct CDR3 sequences, roughly 13% being singletons. Sequencing used CD4+ T cells sorted from PBMCs, obtained 45 days after the yellow fever booster vaccination. These receptors all come from a man younger than 40 who received the YFV17D yellow fever vaccine.

V gene TRBV29-1 combines with J gene TRBJ1-1; 10 nucleotides line up with TRBD1. The length of the CDR3 is 13 residues. Losses at the gene ends were 7 bases for V and 3 bases for J; bases not matched to a gene: 5. Germline V gene lookup returns CDR1 SQVTM and CDR2 ANQGSEA. The CDR3 nucleotides read TGCAGCGCCAAGGACAGGGGGGACACTGAAGCTTTCTTT. This translates into CSAKDRGDTEAFF. Complete variable domain (other parts from reference TRBV29-1 and TRBJ1-1): SAVISQKPSRDICQRGTSLTIQCQVDSQVTMMFWYRQQPGQSLTLIATANQGSEATYESGFVIDKFPISRPNLTFSTLTVSNMSPEDSSIYLCSAKDRGDTEAFFGQGTRLTVV.

The chain uses TRBV12-3 or TRBV12-4 and TRBJ2-1; D may be TRBD2 (6 bases). V lost 7 bases to trimming and J lost 9 bases, with 13 bases between them. CDR3 length equals 12 residues. CDR3 in DNA: TGTGCCAGCAACCGACTAGTGGGTGAGCAGTTCTTC. Its translation: CASNRLVGEQFF.

This CDR3 reads CATSRAGTYNEQFF. The CDR3 DNA is TGTGCCACCAGCAGAGCGGGCACTTACAATGAGCAGTTCTTC. The chain has TRBV15 and TRBJ2-1; D gene ambiguous. The CDR3 loop spans 14 amino acids. Trimming removed 1 base from V and 4 bases from J, with 8 bases in between. Per germline, CDR1 LNHNV and CDR2 YYDKDF (reference sequence).

This clonotype appeared many times. The chain combines TRBV10-3 with TRBJ2-7; possibly TRBD1 for D (6 bases). Germline CDR1 and CDR2: ENHRY and SYGVKD. This CDR3 has 12 residues. The V and J ends lost 6 bases and 2 bases respectively, with 8 bases between them. The CDR3 loop reads CAIRDSAYEQYF. The CDR3 region has the DNA TGTGCCATCAGGGACAGTGCCTACGAGCAGTACTTC.

This clonotype has more than one count but fewer than ten. The chain is built from TRBV12-3 or TRBV12-4 and TRBJ1-1; 7 nucleotides line up with TRBD1. This CDR3 region has 14 residues. V shed 7 bases, J shed 2 bases, and the junction held 7 bases outside the gene matches. This CDR3 reads CASTLGQLNTEAFF. CDR3 DNA sequence: TGTGCCAGCACCTTGGGACAGCTTAACACTGAAGCTTTCTTT.